Each of the 12 T cell receptor beta chains below was sequenced from the same sample in a study of T-cell memory formation after mild COVID-19. TCRdb passed the 5' RACE reads through MiXCR, listing each CDR3 protein once. The sample lists about 350,000 distinct CDR3 sequences; approximately 13% were seen once. The material sequenced was PBMCs or a T cell subset sorted from them (not recorded which). The receptors originated from a young man who had mild COVID-19 (a few samples of this study predate the infection). Cell type and time point are not known.

J is TRBJ2-6 and V is TRBV5-1; 7 positions match TRBD2. CDR3 length: 17 amino acids. In germline, CDR1 is SGHRS, CDR2 YFSETQ. The J segment lost 0 bases and the V segment lost 4 bases, leaving 7 bases of the junction unmatched. This CDR3 is CASSREALSSGANVLTF. Here the CDR3 DNA reads TGCGCCAGCAGCCGGGAGGCCTTAAGCTCTGGGGCCAACGTCCTGACTTTC.

The J gene is TRBJ2-5, the V gene TRBV2, with a tentative D call TRBD2 (5 bases). The CDR3 totals 14 residues. CDR1 and CDR2 (germline): SNHLY, FYNNEI. V was pared by 6 bases and J by 5 bases, with 16 bases between. The CDR3, as DNA: TGTGCCAGCAGGCCCTCCCGACTAATCGAGACCCAGTACTTC. The encoded protein is CASRPSRLIETQYF.

The DNA for the CDR3 is TGTGCCAGCAGCCCCCGACAGGGCGGGCAGCCCCAGCATTTT. It is translated as CASSPRQGGQPQHF. This sequence joins TRBV7-2 and TRBJ1-5, with 7 bases identical to TRBD1. The V and J ends lost 5 bases and 7 bases, in that order; junction bases with no gene match: 8. The CDR3 contains 14 residues. The germline CDR1 and CDR2 sequences are SGHTA and FQGNSA.

This clonotype has only a few counts. The V and J genes are TRBV3-1 and TRBJ2-5; D ambiguous. This CDR3 is 14 amino acids long. V was shortened by 5 bases and J by 1 base, with 11 bases between the two germline ends. The V gene's germline CDR1 is LGHDT and CDR2 YNNKEL (reference sequence). The CDR3 DNA sequence: TGTGCCAGCAGCGCTCGGACGGTCCAAGAGACCCAGTACTTC. Encoded protein: CASSARTVQETQYF.

V usage is TRBV28 and J usage is TRBJ2-3; D is perhaps TRBD2 (6 bases). The CDR3 runs to 15 residues. The V gene's germline CDR1 is MDHEN and CDR2 SYDVKM. With 2 bases removed from V and 2 bases from J, the gap between germline ends came to 11 bases. The CDR3, as DNA: TGTGCCAGCAGTTTAACCCGGGGGTCCACAGATACGCAGTATTTT. It codes for CASSLTRGSTDTQYF.

The rearrangement links TRBV12-3 or TRBV12-4 to TRBJ2-1, with D perhaps matching TRBD1 or TRBD2 (5 bases each). The germline V and J ends were trimmed by 4 bases and 4 bases, with 11 bases remaining between them. This CDR3 comprises 14 residues. As DNA, the CDR3 is TGTGCCAGCAGTTGGGGGTCAGGGTACAATGAGCAGTTCTTC. Its translation: CASSWGSGYNEQFF.

The rearrangement joins TRBV7-6 to TRBJ2-3, with a tentative D call TRBD2 (6 bases). Trimming took 4 bases from V and 2 from J, leaving 13 bases between them. There are 15 residues in the CDR3. Looked up from germline, CDR1 is SGHVS and CDR2 is FNYEAQ. DNA for the CDR3: TGTGCCAGCAGCTGGGGGGTGATCCCCACAGATACGCAGTATTTT. Encoded protein: CASSWGVIPTDTQYF.

In this sample, this clonotype turned up a few times. The chain couples TRBV7-6 to TRBJ1-1, with 9 bases fitting TRBD1. Germline V CDR1 and CDR2: SGHVS, FNYEAQ. The CDR3 length is 16 residues. Trimming took 5 bases from V and 4 from J; bases not matched to a gene: 11. CDR3 protein: CASSARTGQGFTEAFF. CDR3 in DNA: TGTGCCAGCAGCGCCAGGACGGGACAGGGCTTCACTGAAGCTTTCTTT.

The V call is TRBV6-1, the J call TRBJ2-1; 12 bases map to TRBD2. CDR3 length: 14 amino acids. From germline, CDR1 is MNHNS and CDR2 SASEGT. V dropped 5 bases and J dropped 8; count of bases not matched to a gene: 4. CDR3 residues: CASSPSGGADEQFF. The CDR3 nucleotides are TGTGCCAGCAGTCCTAGCGGGGGGGCGGATGAGCAGTTCTTC.

This clonotype was seen only a few times. V gene TRBV12-3 or TRBV12-4 combines with J gene TRBJ1-2; D unclear. This CDR3 is 12 amino acids long. V gave up 2 bases and J gave up 4 bases, with 5 bases separating them. CDR3 nucleotides: TGTGCCAGCAGTTTACAGTCCTATGGCTACACCTTC. Encoded protein: CASSLQSYGYTF.

The chain joins TRBV6-5 to TRBJ2-3; D is unclear. Germline V lookup: CDR1 MNHEY, CDR2 SVGAGI. V gave up 3 bases and J gave up 0 bases, with 10 bases separating them. This CDR3 has 15 residues. The CDR3 DNA reads as TGTGCCAGCAGTTATCAGGTTGGGAGCACAGATACGCAGTATTTT. It encodes CASSYQVGSTDTQYF.

This clonotype was detected only a few times. The V call is TRBV6-5, the J call TRBJ1-2; no clear D. The V end was cut by 2 bases, the J end by 1 base, with 5 bases between. This CDR3 has 13 residues. Germline V gives CDR1 MNHEY, CDR2 SVGAGI. The CDR3 DNA reads as TGTGCCAGCAGTTACAACAGTAACTATGGCTACACCTTC. Amino acids: CASSYNSNYGYTF.